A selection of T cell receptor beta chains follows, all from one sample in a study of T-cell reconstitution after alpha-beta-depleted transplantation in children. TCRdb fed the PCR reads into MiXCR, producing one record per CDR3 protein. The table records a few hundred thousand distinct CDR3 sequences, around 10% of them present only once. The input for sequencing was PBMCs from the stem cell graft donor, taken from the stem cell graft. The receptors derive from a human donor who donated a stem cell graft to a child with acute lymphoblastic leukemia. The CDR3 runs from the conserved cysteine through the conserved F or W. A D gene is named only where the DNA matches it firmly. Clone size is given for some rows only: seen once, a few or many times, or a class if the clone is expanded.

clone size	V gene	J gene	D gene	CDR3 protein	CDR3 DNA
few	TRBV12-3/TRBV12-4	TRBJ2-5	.	CASSFRRGETQYF	TGTGCCAGCAGTTTCAGGAGGGGAGAGACCCAGTACTTC
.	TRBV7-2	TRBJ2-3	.	CASSPQGALGDTQYF	TGTGCCAGCAGCCCCCAAGGGGCGCTCGGAGATACGCAGTATTTT
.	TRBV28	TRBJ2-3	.	CASSPGYVSTDTQYF	TGTGCCAGCAGCCCCGGGTACGTAAGCACAGATACGCAGTATTTT
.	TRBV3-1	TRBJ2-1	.	CASSLWTGLSYNEQFF	TGTGCCAGCAGCCTATGGACGGGACTTTCCTACAATGAGCAGTTCTTC
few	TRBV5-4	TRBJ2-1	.	CASSSAGWNNEQFF	TGTGCCAGCAGCTCGGCGGGTTGGAACAATGAGCAGTTCTTC
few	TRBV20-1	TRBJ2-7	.	CSARAGLSYEQYF	TGCAGTGCTAGAGCAGGCCTTTCCTACGAGCAGTACTTC
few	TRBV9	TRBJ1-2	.	CASSVLGAGVSGYTF	TGTGCCAGCAGCGTATTAGGTGCAGGGGTTTCTGGCTACACCTTC
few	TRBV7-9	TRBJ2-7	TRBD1	CASSMRDRGAYEQYF	TGTGCCAGCAGCATGCGGGACAGGGGCGCCTACGAGCAGTACTTC
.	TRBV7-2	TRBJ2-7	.	CASSFWTGTYEQYF	TGTGCCAGCAGCTTTTGGACGGGGACCTACGAGCAGTACTTC
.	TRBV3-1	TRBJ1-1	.	CASSQEVKNTEAFF	TGTGCCAGCAGCCAAGAAGTAAAGAACACTGAAGCTTTCTTT
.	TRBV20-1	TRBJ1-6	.	CSAAVRAWPRSPLHF	TGCAGTGCCGCAGTTAGGGCCTGGCCGAGATCACCCCTCCACTTT
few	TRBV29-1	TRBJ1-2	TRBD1	CSGLRSGTGRYGYTF	TGCAGCGGCCTAAGATCCGGGACAGGTCGCTATGGCTACACCTTC
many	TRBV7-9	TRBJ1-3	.	CASRVLGTAVSGNTIYF	TGTGCCAGCAGGGTCCTCGGGACGGCCGTCTCTGGAAACACCATATATTTT
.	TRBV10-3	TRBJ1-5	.	CAISVDGQQPQHF	TGTGCCATCAGTGTTGACGGCCAGCAGCCCCAGCATTTT
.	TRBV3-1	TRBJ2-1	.	CASSQEILTAGNEQFF	TGTGCCAGCAGCCAAGAGATTTTAACCGCAGGGAATGAGCAGTTCTTC
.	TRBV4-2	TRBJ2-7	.	CASSQDQTGREQYF	TGTGCCAGCAGCCAAGATCAAACAGGGAGGGAGCAGTACTTC
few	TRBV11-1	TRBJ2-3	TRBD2	CASSLTRLAGLLTDTQYF	TGTGCCAGCAGCCTCACTCGACTAGCGGGTCTTCTCACAGATACGCAGTATTTT
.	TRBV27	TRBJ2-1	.	CASSLSGVPNEQFF	TGTGCCAGCAGTTTATCGGGGGTTCCCAATGAGCAGTTCTTC
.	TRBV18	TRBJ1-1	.	CASSRQPVNTEAFF	TGTGCCAGCTCCCGTCAGCCGGTGAACACTGAAGCTTTCTTT
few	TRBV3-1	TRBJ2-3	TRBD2	CASSQEGLAVSTDTQYF	TGTGCCAGCAGCCAAGAAGGGCTAGCGGTTAGCACAGATACGCAGTATTTT
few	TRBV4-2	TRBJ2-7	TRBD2	CASSSRLAGSYEQYF	TGTGCCAGCAGCTCCCGACTAGCGGGTTCCTACGAGCAGTACTTC
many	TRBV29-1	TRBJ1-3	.	CSVEGTGNTIYF	TGCAGCGTTGAAGGGACCGGAAACACCATATATTTT
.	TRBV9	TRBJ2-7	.	CASSVAVGLYEQYF	TGTGCCAGCAGCGTAGCTGTGGGTCTCTACGAGCAGTACTTC
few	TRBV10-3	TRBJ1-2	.	CAISESMAGDGYTF	TGTGCCATCAGTGAGTCGATGGCCGGGGATGGCTACACCTTC
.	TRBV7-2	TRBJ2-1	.	CASSLVSGDNEQFF	TGTGCCAGCAGCTTAGTTTCAGGGGACAATGAGCAGTTCTTC
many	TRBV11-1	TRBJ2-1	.	CASSLAPLPHNEQFF	TGTGCCAGCAGCTTAGCCCCTCTGCCCCACAATGAGCAGTTCTTC
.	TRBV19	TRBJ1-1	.	CASSIRARSGTEAFF	TGTGCCAGTAGTATCAGAGCAAGATCGGGCACTGAAGCTTTCTTT
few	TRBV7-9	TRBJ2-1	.	CASSFSGNNEQFF	TGTGCCAGCAGCTTTAGCGGTAACAATGAGCAGTTCTTC
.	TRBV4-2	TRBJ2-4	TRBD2	CASSQEVGTSGQIAKNIQYF	TGTGCCAGCAGCCAAGAAGTCGGGACTAGCGGCCAGATAGCCAAAAACATTCAGTACTTC
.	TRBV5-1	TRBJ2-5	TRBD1	CASSLPMNQGAKETQYF	TGCGCCAGCAGCTTGCCGATGAACCAGGGGGCGAAGGAGACCCAGTACTTC
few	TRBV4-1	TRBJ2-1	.	CASSQDLREQFF	TGCGCCAGCAGCCAAGATTTAAGAGAGCAGTTCTTC
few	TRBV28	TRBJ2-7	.	CASSFGGTDEQYF	TGTGCCAGCAGTTTTGGAGGGACGGACGAGCAGTACTTC